A single sample is the source of the 3 T cell receptor beta chains below, sequenced in a study of T cell responses to AZD1222 COVID-19 vaccine. Some clones are missing from TCRdb's copy, which holds only in-frame ones; the method was immunoSEQ multiplex PCR. The sample records approximately 180,000 clones, 85% to 90% being singletons. The starting material was peripheral blood, obtained 28 days after the second AZD1222 dose. All receptors come from an adult who received the AZD1222 COVID-19 vaccine.

The chain couples TRBV7-2 to TRBJ2-3; a weak D match, TRBD1 (5 bases). The CDR3 is made up of 15 amino acids. CDR1 and CDR2 from the germline V gene are SGHTA and FQGNSA. Trimming left V 6 bases short and J 2 bases short, with 15 bases between. CDR3 in DNA: TGTGCCAGCAGTCTGACAGTAGGGTTCACAGATACGCAGTATTTT. Translating gives CASSLTVGFTDTQYF. The full variable domain, rest sourced from reference TRBV7-2 and TRBJ2-3, is GAGVSQSPSNKVTEKGKDVELRCDPISGHTALYWYRQSLGQGLEFLIYFQGNSAPDKSGLPSDRFSAERTGGSVSTLTIQRTQQEDSAVYLCASSLTVGFTDTQYFGPGTRLTVL.

V usage is TRBV13 and J usage is TRBJ2-6, with D unclear. Germline CDR1 PRHDT, CDR2 FYEKMQ (reference sequence). V lost 4 bases and J 0 bases, leaving 13 bases between the germline ends. The CDR3 runs 17 residues. DNA for the CDR3: TGTGCCAGCAGCTCTGGCCCCAGGTTCTCTGGGGCCAACGTCCTGACTTTC. This translates into CASSSGPRFSGANVLTF. The entire variable domain, with the rest obtained from reference TRBV13 and TRBJ2-6, is as follows: AAGVIQSPRHLIKEKRETATLKCYPIPRHDTVYWYQQGPGQDPQFLISFYEKMQSDKGSIPDRFSAQQFSDYHSELNMSSLELGDSALYFCASSSGPRFSGANVLTFGAGSRLTVL.

The CDR3 DNA is TGTGCCAGCAGTTTATCGATTTTAGCGGGAGGGGAGCAGTACTTC. Its protein product is CASSLSILAGGEQYF. J is TRBJ2-7 and V is TRBV27; 11 bases map to TRBD2. This CDR3 contains 15 residues. The trim removed 0 bases at V and 7 bases at J, leaving 5 bases unmatched. Germline assignment: CDR1 MNHEY and CDR2 SMNVEV (reference sequence).